These T cell receptor beta chains were read from a single sample in a study of shared clonotypes between healthy human individuals. Repertoires were generated with immunoSEQ multiplex PCR, while TCRdb's copy carries only in-frame clones and drops some. The sample yields fewer than 1.8 million clones, around 98.5% seen once. The sample consisted of naive CD4+ T cells sorted from blood. The receptors originated from a man aged 25-40 years in good health. CDR3s include the opening cysteine and the closing phenylalanine or tryptophan. A D gene is named only where the DNA matches it firmly. Clone size appears in some rows only: once, few, many, or a class for an expanded clone.

CDR3nt: TGTGCCAGCAAGGAGGGGTCGGCCAAAAACATTCAGTACTTC
CDR3aa: CASKEGSAKNIQYF
j_gene: TRBJ2-4
abundance: -
v_gene: TRBV2
d_gene: -

CDR3nt: TGTGCCAGCAGCTCCCAACTAGCGCCGTGGACTGAGCAGTTCTTC
CDR3aa: CASSSQLAPWTEQFF
j_gene: TRBJ2-1
abundance: -
v_gene: TRBV11-3
d_gene: TRBD2

CDR3nt: TGTGCCAGCAGCTTAAACTTCAAAGGACTACTCGGGCTCACAGATACGCAGTATTTT
CDR3aa: CASSLNFKGLLGLTDTQYF
j_gene: TRBJ2-3
abundance: -
v_gene: TRBV11-2
d_gene: -

CDR3nt: TGTGCCAGTACCCCTCGACAGGGGTCTGAAGCTTTCTTT
CDR3aa: CASTPRQGSEAFF
j_gene: TRBJ1-1
abundance: -
v_gene: TRBV19
d_gene: TRBD1

CDR3nt: TGTGCCAGCAGCTTGACGAGCGGGAGACAATATTACAATGAGCAGTTCTTC
CDR3aa: CASSLTSGRQYYNEQFF
j_gene: TRBJ2-1
abundance: -
v_gene: TRBV5-4
d_gene: TRBD2

CDR3nt: TGTGCCAGCAGCGTAGGGGGACTAGCGGGATATTCCGAGCAGTACTTC
CDR3aa: CASSVGGLAGYSEQYF
j_gene: TRBJ2-7
abundance: -
v_gene: TRBV9
d_gene: TRBD2

CDR3nt: TGTGCCAGCAGCTCGACTCCCACCTACGAGCAGTACTTC
CDR3aa: CASSSTPTYEQYF
j_gene: TRBJ2-7
abundance: -
v_gene: TRBV7-9
d_gene: -

CDR3nt: TGTGCCAGTAGTATCGTAGCAGGCATTCAGTACTTC
CDR3aa: CASSIVAGIQYF
j_gene: TRBJ2-4
abundance: -
v_gene: TRBV19
d_gene: -

CDR3nt: TGCAGCGTTGAAGAACAGGGGGGTTTTGTCGAGCAGTACTTC
CDR3aa: CSVEEQGGFVEQYF
j_gene: TRBJ2-7
abundance: once
v_gene: TRBV29-1
d_gene: TRBD1

CDR3nt: TGCGCCAGCAGCTTGGTCGGGACAGATACGCAGTATTTT
CDR3aa: CASSLVGTDTQYF
j_gene: TRBJ2-3
abundance: -
v_gene: TRBV5-1
d_gene: -

CDR3nt: TGTGCCAGCAGTTTATCAGGACTAGCTAGAAATGAGCAGTTCTTC
CDR3aa: CASSLSGLARNEQFF
j_gene: TRBJ2-1
abundance: -
v_gene: TRBV28
d_gene: TRBD2

CDR3nt: TGTGCCAGCCGGGACTTTTGGGTTGAGTTCTTC
CDR3aa: CASRDFWVEFF
j_gene: TRBJ2-1
abundance: -
v_gene: TRBV6-1
d_gene: -

CDR3nt: TGCGCCAGCAGCTTGCAAGGGGGAGGCGTCTACAATGAGCAGTTCTTC
CDR3aa: CASSLQGGGVYNEQFF
j_gene: TRBJ2-1
abundance: -
v_gene: TRBV5-1
d_gene: -

CDR3nt: TGTGCCACCAGCAGAGACCGGACGCCGAACTATGAGCAGTTCTTC
CDR3aa: CATSRDRTPNYEQFF
j_gene: TRBJ2-1
abundance: -
v_gene: TRBV15
d_gene: -

CDR3nt: TGTGCCAGCAGCCCACCGGACCTCTCGAGAGCTAACTATGGCTACACCTTC
CDR3aa: CASSPPDLSRANYGYTF
j_gene: TRBJ1-2
abundance: -
v_gene: TRBV5-6
d_gene: -

CDR3nt: TGTGCCAGCAGTTTCTCCGGGACTGGGAAAGGCTACGAGCAGTACTTC
CDR3aa: CASSFSGTGKGYEQYF
j_gene: TRBJ2-7
abundance: -
v_gene: TRBV28
d_gene: -

CDR3nt: TGCGCCAGCAGCTTAGGTGCGGTTCCGGGCACAGATACGCAGTATTTT
CDR3aa: CASSLGAVPGTDTQYF
j_gene: TRBJ2-3
abundance: -
v_gene: TRBV5-1
d_gene: -

CDR3nt: TGTGCCAGCAGCGTAGTGGGGACCTATGGTGAGCAGTTCTTC
CDR3aa: CASSVVGTYGEQFF
j_gene: TRBJ2-1
abundance: -
v_gene: TRBV9
d_gene: -

CDR3nt: TGTGCCAGCAAGCGGAGAGAAAATGAAAAACTGTTTTTT
CDR3aa: CASKRRENEKLFF
j_gene: TRBJ1-4
abundance: -
v_gene: TRBV9
d_gene: -

CDR3nt: TGCGCCAGCAGGGGTAGCATTAGCACAGATACGCAGTATTTT
CDR3aa: CASRGSISTDTQYF
j_gene: TRBJ2-3
abundance: once
v_gene: TRBV5-1
d_gene: -

CDR3nt: TGTGCCAGCTCACCTCTGGACAGCTCCTACGAGCAGTACTTC
CDR3aa: CASSPLDSSYEQYF
j_gene: TRBJ2-7
abundance: -
v_gene: TRBV18
d_gene: -

CDR3nt: TGTGCCACCAGCAGAGATCCCCTCCGGGGAACTAATGAAAAACTGTTTTTT
CDR3aa: CATSRDPLRGTNEKLFF
j_gene: TRBJ1-4
abundance: -
v_gene: TRBV15
d_gene: -

CDR3nt: TGTGCCAGCAGCTTACTGGGAGTGAACGAGCAGTACTTC
CDR3aa: CASSLLGVNEQYF
j_gene: TRBJ2-7
abundance: -
v_gene: TRBV5-5
d_gene: -

CDR3nt: TGTGCCAGCAGTTTGATGGTCGGGGAGCTGTTTTTT
CDR3aa: CASSLMVGELFF
j_gene: TRBJ2-2
abundance: -
v_gene: TRBV28
d_gene: -

CDR3nt: TGTGCCAGCAGCACAAACAGGGGAGTCTACGAGCAGTACTTC
CDR3aa: CASSTNRGVYEQYF
j_gene: TRBJ2-7
abundance: -
v_gene: TRBV7-2
d_gene: TRBD1

CDR3nt: TGTGCCAGCAGTTACTCGAGAGGGTACGAGCAGTACTTC
CDR3aa: CASSYSRGYEQYF
j_gene: TRBJ2-7
abundance: -
v_gene: TRBV6-5
d_gene: -

CDR3nt: TGCGCCAGCAGCCGCACTAGCGGGGCCTCCTACAATGAGCAGTTCTTC
CDR3aa: CASSRTSGASYNEQFF
j_gene: TRBJ2-1
abundance: -
v_gene: TRBV4-3
d_gene: TRBD2

CDR3nt: TGTGCCAGCAGCCCCCTTTTTTTCTATGAGCAGTTCTTC
CDR3aa: CASSPLFFYEQFF
j_gene: TRBJ2-1
abundance: -
v_gene: TRBV7-6
d_gene: -

CDR3nt: TGCGCCAGCAGCTTGGCGGGGAATAGCAATCAGCCCCAGCATTTT
CDR3aa: CASSLAGNSNQPQHF
j_gene: TRBJ1-5
abundance: -
v_gene: TRBV5-1
d_gene: -

CDR3nt: TGTGCCAGCAGCCCCCCGGGACAGAAATACAATGAGCAGTTCTTC
CDR3aa: CASSPPGQKYNEQFF
j_gene: TRBJ2-1
abundance: -
v_gene: TRBV7-9
d_gene: TRBD1

CDR3nt: TGTGCCACCAGCAGAGATATAACAGTTGAAAGGACGGAAGATACGCAGTATTTT
CDR3aa: CATSRDITVERTEDTQYF
j_gene: TRBJ2-3
abundance: -
v_gene: TRBV15
d_gene: -

CDR3nt: TGTGCCAGCTCACCACGGACGGGGGTGCACACAGATACGCAGTATTTT
CDR3aa: CASSPRTGVHTDTQYF
j_gene: TRBJ2-3
abundance: -
v_gene: TRBV18
d_gene: -

CDR3nt: TGTGCCAGCAGCTTCATAGAAGGGAGGGCCACGATATACAATGAGCAGTTCTTC
CDR3aa: CASSFIEGRATIYNEQFF
j_gene: TRBJ2-1
abundance: -
v_gene: TRBV7-2
d_gene: TRBD2

CDR3nt: TGTGCCTGGAGTGTACCGGTCGGAACGCAGTATTTT
CDR3aa: CAWSVPVGTQYF
j_gene: TRBJ2-3
abundance: -
v_gene: TRBV30
d_gene: -

CDR3nt: TGTGCCAGCAGCTTAGCGGTCCATCCTAGGGAGACCCAGTACTTC
CDR3aa: CASSLAVHPRETQYF
j_gene: TRBJ2-5
abundance: -
v_gene: TRBV7-2
d_gene: -

CDR3nt: TGTGCCATCGCGAGAGGGGATCAGCCCCAGCATTTT
CDR3aa: CAIARGDQPQHF
j_gene: TRBJ1-5
abundance: once
v_gene: TRBV10-3
d_gene: -

CDR3nt: TGTGCCAGCAGTGATATTAGGTCGATTTGGGAGGGCCATGAGCAGTTCTTC
CDR3aa: CASSDIRSIWEGHEQFF
j_gene: TRBJ2-1
abundance: -
v_gene: TRBV6-1
d_gene: TRBD2

CDR3nt: TGTGCCACCAGCAGAGCCCAAGAGACCCAGTACTTC
CDR3aa: CATSRAQETQYF
j_gene: TRBJ2-5
abundance: -
v_gene: TRBV15
d_gene: -

CDR3nt: TGTGCCAGCAGCTTGGGTGCGAATACTAACTATGGCTACACCTTC
CDR3aa: CASSLGANTNYGYTF
j_gene: TRBJ1-2
abundance: -
v_gene: TRBV5-4
d_gene: -

CDR3nt: TGCAGTGCTAGAGATCGCGAAAAACTGTTTTTT
CDR3aa: CSARDREKLFF
j_gene: TRBJ1-4
abundance: -
v_gene: TRBV20-1
d_gene: -

CDR3nt: TGTGCCAGCAGCTCGGGACAGGGCCGTCCTGGCTACACCTTC
CDR3aa: CASSSGQGRPGYTF
j_gene: TRBJ1-2
abundance: -
v_gene: TRBV5-5
d_gene: TRBD1

CDR3nt: TGCGCCAGCAGCTTGGGGCGAGATACGCAGTATTTT
CDR3aa: CASSLGRDTQYF
j_gene: TRBJ2-3
abundance: once
v_gene: TRBV5-1
d_gene: -

CDR3nt: TGCGCCAGCAGCCTACTACAGGGAACATCTGGAAACACCATATATTTT
CDR3aa: CASSLLQGTSGNTIYF
j_gene: TRBJ1-3
abundance: -
v_gene: TRBV4-1
d_gene: -

CDR3nt: TGTGCCAGCAGCTTACTGACCCGAGGGAATGAAAAACTGTTTTTT
CDR3aa: CASSLLTRGNEKLFF
j_gene: TRBJ1-4
abundance: -
v_gene: TRBV7-9
d_gene: -

CDR3nt: TGTGCCAGCTCATCCGAGGGGGTCACCGGGGAGCTGTTTTTT
CDR3aa: CASSSEGVTGELFF
j_gene: TRBJ2-2
abundance: -
v_gene: TRBV18
d_gene: -

CDR3nt: TGTGCCGTGAAGGGGGACTGGGGGACTGAAGCTTTCTTT
CDR3aa: CAVKGDWGTEAFF
j_gene: TRBJ1-1
abundance: -
v_gene: TRBV6-1
d_gene: -

CDR3nt: TGTGCCAGCAGCCTATCCGGGACGGTGAACACTGAAGCTTTCTTT
CDR3aa: CASSLSGTVNTEAFF
j_gene: TRBJ1-1
abundance: -
v_gene: TRBV5-8
d_gene: -

CDR3nt: TGTGCCAGCAGCGACAACAATCAGCCCCAGCATTTT
CDR3aa: CASSDNNQPQHF
j_gene: TRBJ1-5
abundance: once
v_gene: TRBV5-4
d_gene: -